The 23 T cell receptor beta chains listed next were all sequenced from one sample in a study of shared clonotypes between healthy human individuals. Method: immunoSEQ multiplex PCR; TCRdb's copy keeps in-frame clones and lacks some. The sample consists of around 2,000,000 clones, about 95% of them appearing once. As defined, naive CD8 cells were CD45RO-negative and positively selected for CCR7, with terminally differentiated effector memory CD45RA+ cells excluded. The sample consisted of naive CD8+ T cells sorted from blood. The receptors were gathered from a man younger than 35 in good health.

This clone was detected only once. The V and J genes are TRBV30 and TRBJ1-1; TRBD1 agrees at 9 bases. Per germline, CDR1 GTSNPN and CDR2 SVGIG (reference sequence). V lost 1 base and J lost 5; bases outside the gene matches: 8. The CDR3 is 15 amino acids. CDR3 bases: TGTGCCTGGAGTGCCTCCGGGACAGGGAGGACTGAAGCTTTCTTT. This translates into CAWSASGTGRTEAFF.

CDR3 loop: CASSIAGGGYEQYF. DNA of the CDR3: TGTGCCAGCAGCATCGCGGGAGGAGGCTACGAGCAGTACTTC. The chain recombines TRBV14 with TRBJ2-7; TRBD2 aligns across 8 bases. The CDR3 sequence is 14 residues long. Germline V CDR1 and CDR2: SGHDN, FVKESK. With 5 bases clipped from V and 3 bases from J, the junction kept 6 bases outside the gene matches.

The chain recombines TRBV30 with TRBJ2-2; 8 nucleotides align to TRBD1. Germline lookup yields CDR1 GTSNPN and CDR2 SVGIG (reference sequence). The CDR3 totals 16 residues. V lost 4 bases and J lost 6; bases outside the gene matches: 13. CDR3 residues: CAWMQFWGQAAGELFF. The DNA for the CDR3 is TGTGCCTGGATGCAGTTTTGGGGACAGGCGGCCGGGGAGCTGTTTTTT. The whole variable domain, filled in from reference TRBV30 and TRBJ2-2, reads SQTIHQWPATLVQPVGSPLSLECTVEGTSNPNLYWYRQAAGRGLQLLFYSVGIGQISSEVPQNLSASRPQDRQFILSSKKLLLSDSGFYLCAWMQFWGQAAGELFFGEGSRLTVL.

The rearrangement joins TRBV2 to TRBJ2-2; D unresolved. CDR3 length: 13 amino acids. In germline, CDR1 is SNHLY, CDR2 FYNNEI. The V end lost 2 bases, the J end lost 5 bases, and 6 bases lay between the germline ends. CDR3 nucleotide sequence: TGTGCCAGCAGTGAATTTGTGACCGGGGAGCTGTTTTTT. Its translation is CASSEFVTGELFF.

The V and J genes are TRBV19 and TRBJ2-6, with TRBD1 identical over 9 bases. CDR1 and CDR2 (germline): LNHDA, SQIVND (reference sequence). CDR3 length: 13 amino acids. After removal of 6 bases from V and 11 bases from J, the junction contained 5 bases not matched to a gene. The CDR3 bases are TGTGCCAGTAGCCCGGGACAGGGTTACGTCCTGACTTTC. This sequence encodes CASSPGQGYVLTF.

The chain links TRBV27 to TRBJ2-1; TRBD1 matches at 7 bases. From germline, CDR1 is MNHEY and CDR2 SMNVEV (reference sequence). V shed 7 bases, J shed 6 bases, and the junction held 9 bases outside the gene matches. The CDR3 is 14 residues long. CDR3 protein: CASTPSPGGNEQFF. CDR3 coding DNA: TGTGCCAGCACCCCGTCCCCAGGGGGCAATGAGCAGTTCTTC.

The chain has TRBV30 and TRBJ1-4, with D possibly TRBD1 on 5 matching bases. V was shortened by 1 base and J by 6 bases, with 18 bases between the two germline ends. The CDR3 is made up of 16 amino acids. The germline gives CDR1 GTSNPN, CDR2 SVGIG (reference sequence). In DNA form, the CDR3 reads TGTGCCTGGAGTGGGCCGGGGGGGGAAGTTTATGAAAAACTGTTTTTT. Translating it yields CAWSGPGGEVYEKLFF.

The chain combines TRBV5-1 with TRBJ2-7; no definite D call. The CDR3 sequence is 13 residues long. Germline assignment: CDR1 SGHRS and CDR2 YFSETQ. V lost 2 bases and J lost 0, with 6 bases in between. This CDR3 is CASSFAYSYEQYF. CDR3 in DNA: TGCGCCAGCAGCTTCGCTTACTCCTACGAGCAGTACTTC.

The genes are TRBV4-1 and TRBJ2-2; no definite D call. V shed 7 bases and J shed 0 bases, with 3 bases lying between them. This CDR3 has 12 amino acids. Germline-derived CDR1 and CDR2 are MGHRA and YSYEKL. The chain's CDR3 is CASTSNTGELFF. The CDR3 nucleotides are TGCGCCAGCACCTCGAACACCGGGGAGCTGTTTTTT.

V is TRBV5-1 and J is TRBJ1-1; D is perhaps TRBD1 (5 bases). The CDR3 spans 14 residues. Germline V lookup: CDR1 SGHRS, CDR2 YFSETQ. The V and J ends lost 0 bases and 4 bases respectively, with 10 bases between them. The CDR3 here is CASSLAGGITEAFF. CDR3 DNA: TGCGCCAGCAGCTTGGCCGGGGGTATCACTGAAGCTTTCTTT.

The chain links TRBV2 to TRBJ2-3; D may be TRBD2 (6 bases). Looked up from germline, CDR1 is SNHLY and CDR2 is FYNNEI. The CDR3 runs 17 residues. V was trimmed by 3 bases and J by 5 bases, leaving 21 bases between them. The CDR3 protein is CASSEGGGGNGKDTQYF. Here the CDR3 DNA reads TGTGCCAGCAGTGAGGGTGGTGGCGGGAATGGGAAAGATACGCAGTATTTT.

The chain is built from TRBV7-8 and TRBJ2-5; TRBD2 agrees at 7 bases. The CDR3 extends over 14 amino acids. Trimming cost V 5 bases and J 3 bases; bases outside gene matches: 6. The germline CDR1 and CDR2 sequences are SGHVS and FQNEAQ. The CDR3 bases are TGTGCCAGCAGCCCCGCGGGGGTGGAAGAGACCCAGTACTTC. Encoded protein: CASSPAGVEETQYF.

V gene TRBV7-9 combines with J gene TRBJ2-2; 9 nucleotides agree with TRBD1. CDR3 length equals 16 residues. CDR1 is SEHNR, CDR2 FQNEAQ, per germline (reference sequence). The V segment lost 7 bases and the J segment 7 bases; nucleotides outside the gene matches: 13. Here the CDR3 DNA reads TGTGCCAGCACCTTGATATTACAGGGGGCGGACGGGGAGCTGTTTTTT. Its translation: CASTLILQGADGELFF. Full variable domain (rest looked up from reference TRBV7-9 and TRBJ2-2): DTGVSQNPRHKITKRGQNVTFRCDPISEHNRLYWYRQTLGQGPEFLTYFQNEAQLEKSRLLSDRFSAERPKGSFSTLEIQRTEQGDSAMYLCASTLILQGADGELFFGEGSRLTVL.

The J gene is TRBJ1-5, the V gene TRBV2; D gene unclear. Deletions cut 4 bases from V and 1 base from J, with 8 bases between. Per the germline V gene, CDR1 is SNHLY and CDR2 is FYNNEI. The CDR3 covers 14 residues. The CDR3: CASSGATSNQPQHF. CDR3 nucleotides: TGTGCCAGCAGTGGGGCAACGAGCAATCAGCCCCAGCATTTT.

This clone was observed a handful of times. The gene calls are TRBV7-9 and TRBJ2-5, with D unresolved. From germline, CDR1 is SEHNR and CDR2 FQNEAQ (reference sequence). The CDR3 spans 15 residues. With 2 bases removed from V and 5 bases from J, the gap between germline ends came to 15 bases. The CDR3 bases are TGTGCCAGCAGCTTATGGGCAGTCCTTACGGAGACCCAGTACTTC. Amino acids: CASSLWAVLTETQYF.

This rearrangement joins TRBV7-3 to TRBJ1-5; TRBD1 matches at 8 bases. The length of the CDR3 is 18 residues. The V and J ends lost 5 bases and 7 bases, in that order; junction bases with no gene match: 19. Germline CDR1 is SGHTA and CDR2 is FQGTGA. In DNA form, the CDR3 reads TGTGCCAGCAGCAGATCGCCGGGACAGGCGACGGTACTACAGCCCCAGCATTTT. Amino acid sequence: CASSRSPGQATVLQPQHF.

The chain joins TRBV5-4 to TRBJ2-1; no firm D call. This CDR3 region has 13 residues. V lost 0 bases and J 10 bases, leaving 11 bases between the germline ends. Germline values: CDR1 SGHNT, CDR2 YYREEE (reference sequence). The CDR3 DNA sequence: TGTGCCAGCAGCTTGGAGGGCCCTGGGGAGCAGTTCTTC. Encoded protein: CASSLEGPGEQFF.

The gene calls are TRBV6-5 and TRBJ2-7; possibly TRBD2 for D (5 bases). The germline CDR1 and CDR2 sequences are MNHEY and SVGAGI. This CDR3 has 15 residues. The V end was cut by 6 bases, the J end by 4 bases, with 19 bases between. CDR3 in DNA: TGTGCCAGCAGCCAGCTCCTCGGGGATACTTACGAGCAGTACTTC. It is translated as CASSQLLGDTYEQYF.

This clone was seen more than once but under ten times. V gene TRBV19 combines with J gene TRBJ1-3; D perhaps matches TRBD1 (5 bases). Trimming removed 7 bases from V and 2 bases from J, with 9 bases in between. The CDR3 length is 13 residues. Germline-derived CDR1 and CDR2 are LNHDA and SQIVND (reference sequence). The CDR3 coding sequence is TGTGCCAGTAACGCGGGGGCTGGAAACACCATATATTTT. Its translation is CASNAGAGNTIYF.

V gene TRBV2 combines with J gene TRBJ2-5, with D perhaps TRBD2 (6 bases). Trimming stripped 6 bases from V and 2 bases from J, with 16 bases between. CDR3 length equals 15 residues. CDR1 SNHLY and CDR2 FYNNEI come from the germline V gene. DNA of the CDR3: TGTGCCAGCAGAAGGTCCCCGGGAGAGCAAGAGACCCAGTACTTC. Translation gives CASRRSPGEQETQYF.

The genes are TRBV6-6 and TRBJ2-7; the D gene is possibly TRBD2 (5 bases). Trimming stripped 2 bases from V and 7 bases from J, with 12 bases between. CDR3 length equals 13 residues. Germline-derived CDR1 and CDR2 are MNHNY and SVGAGI (reference sequence). CDR3 nucleotides: TGTGCCAGCAGTTACGTCCATCGGGGAGAGCAGTACTTC. Translated, it gives CASSYVHRGEQYF.

The J gene is TRBJ2-1, the V gene TRBV7-3, with D hard to call. V was pared by 5 bases and J by 8 bases, with 22 bases between. The CDR3 length is 16 residues. Germline V gives CDR1 SGHTA, CDR2 FQGTGA. CDR3 in DNA: TGTGCCAGCAGCCCCCACCCGGGTGGCATTATGGATGAGCAGTTCTTC. Translated, it gives CASSPHPGGIMDEQFF. Variable domain in full (rest from reference TRBV7-3 and TRBJ2-1): GAGVSQTPSNKVTEKGKYVELRCDPISGHTALYWYRQSLGQGPEFLIYFQGTGAADDSGLPNDRFFAVRPEGSVSTLKIQRTERGDSAVYLCASSPHPGGIMDEQFFGPGTRLTVL.

The chain recombines TRBV5-4 with TRBJ1-1; TRBD1 matches at 9 bases. Germline loops: CDR1 SGHNT, CDR2 YYREEE (reference sequence). The ends lost 5 bases at V and 10 bases at J; junction bases unmatched: 9. CDR3 size: 13 residues. The CDR3 region is CASREQGALLAFF. For the CDR3, the DNA is TGTGCCAGCAGAGAACAGGGGGCATTGTTAGCTTTCTTT.